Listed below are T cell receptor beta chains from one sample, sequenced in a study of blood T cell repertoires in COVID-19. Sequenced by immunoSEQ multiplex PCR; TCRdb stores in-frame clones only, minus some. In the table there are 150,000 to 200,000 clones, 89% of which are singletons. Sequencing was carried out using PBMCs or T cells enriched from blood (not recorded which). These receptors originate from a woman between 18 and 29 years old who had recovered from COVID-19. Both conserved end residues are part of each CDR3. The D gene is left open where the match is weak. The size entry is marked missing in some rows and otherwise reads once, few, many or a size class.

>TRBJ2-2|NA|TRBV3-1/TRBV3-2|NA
TGTGCCAGCAGCCCCCCGGGGTACCGGACCGGGGAGCTGTTTTTT
CASSPPGYRTGELFF
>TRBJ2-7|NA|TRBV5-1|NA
TGCGCCAGCAGCGAGGCGAGTACTATGTCCTACGAGCAGTACTTC
CASSEASTMSYEQYF
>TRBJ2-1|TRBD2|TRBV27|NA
TGTGCCAGCAGTGTCGCGGGAGTCGAGCAGTTCTTC
CASSVAGVEQFF
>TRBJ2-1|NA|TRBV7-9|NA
TGTGCCAGCAGCTCAGGGGCTGAGCAGTTCTTC
CASSSGAEQFF
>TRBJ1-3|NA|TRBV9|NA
TGTGCCAGCAGCGTAGGATGGCTCTCTGGAAACACCATATATTTT
CASSVGWLSGNTIYF
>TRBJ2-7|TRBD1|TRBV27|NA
TGTGCCAGCAGTCAACACAGGGGATCCTACGAGCAGTACTTC
CASSQHRGSYEQYF
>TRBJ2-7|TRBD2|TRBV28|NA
TGTGCCAGCAGCCAAACTAGCGGGCGAACCTACGAGCAGTACTTC
CASSQTSGRTYEQYF
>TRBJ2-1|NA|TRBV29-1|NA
TGCAGCGTTGTGGGTAGAGGGTCCCAGTTCTTC
CSVVGRGSQFF
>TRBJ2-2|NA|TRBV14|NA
TGTGCCAGCAGCCTTAAACTCACCGGGGAGCTGTTTTTT
CASSLKLTGELFF
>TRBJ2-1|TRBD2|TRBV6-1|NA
TGTGCCAGCAGTGGCTCACTAGCGGGAGGGCCCAATGAGCAGTTCTTC
CASSGSLAGGPNEQFF
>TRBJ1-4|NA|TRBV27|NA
TGTGCCAGCAGACACCTGACAGTCCATAATGAAAAACTGTTTTTT
CASRHLTVHNEKLFF
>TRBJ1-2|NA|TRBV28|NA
TGTGCCAGCAGTTTAGCAGGGAACTATGGCTACACCTTC
CASSLAGNYGYTF
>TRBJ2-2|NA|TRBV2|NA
TGTGCCAGCAGTGGGCGGGCCGGGGAGCTGTTTTTT
CASSGRAGELFF
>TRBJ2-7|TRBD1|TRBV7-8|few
TGTGCCAGCAGCTCGACAGGGGAAGCCTCCTACGAGCAGTACTTC
CASSSTGEASYEQYF
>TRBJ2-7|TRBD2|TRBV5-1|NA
TGCGCCAGCAGCGGGGGACTAGTTTCCTACGAGCAGTACTTC
CASSGGLVSYEQYF
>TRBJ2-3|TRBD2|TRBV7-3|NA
TGTGCCAGCAGCCCCGGGACTAGCGCCCGCACAGATACGCAGTATTTT
CASSPGTSARTDTQYF
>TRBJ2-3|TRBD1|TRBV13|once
TGTGCCAGCAGCTTAGTCGGGACAGGGCTGTGGTCAGATACGCAGTATTTT
CASSLVGTGLWSDTQYF